The present TCR beta chain was sequenced within a study of breast tumors, draining lymph nodes, adjacent tissues. This clonotype was seen at least ten times. What it binds is not known. Axillary draining lymph nodes of breast cancer patients supplied the node samples. Study findings and constraints: Most tumor T cells seemingly derive from lymph node, then expand in tumor. Tumor T cell lymph node origin was a supported hypothesis, not proven. Tumors had less TCR diversity than lymph nodes, more than nontumor tissue.

TCRdb ran MiXCR on the multiplex PCR reads and lists one entry per CDR3 protein. The sample contains some 100,000 distinct CDR3 sequences, 21% of which appear only once. Trimming took off 4 bases at V and 6 bases at J, with 16 bases between the two ends. Per the germline V gene, CDR1 is MNHNS and CDR2 is SASEGT. The CDR3 length is 15 residues. The sequencing input was axillary lymph node tissue. The chain couples TRBV6-1 to TRBJ2-1; D possibly uses TRBD1 or TRBD2 (5 bases each). This TCR derives from a female donor with breast cancer. Some clones in this sample may be carry-over from other donors' samples. CDR3 sequence reads: CASSGPGPLFNEQFF. In nucleotides, the CDR3 is TGTGCCAGCAGTGGACCGGGACCCTTGTTCAATGAGCAGTTCTTC.